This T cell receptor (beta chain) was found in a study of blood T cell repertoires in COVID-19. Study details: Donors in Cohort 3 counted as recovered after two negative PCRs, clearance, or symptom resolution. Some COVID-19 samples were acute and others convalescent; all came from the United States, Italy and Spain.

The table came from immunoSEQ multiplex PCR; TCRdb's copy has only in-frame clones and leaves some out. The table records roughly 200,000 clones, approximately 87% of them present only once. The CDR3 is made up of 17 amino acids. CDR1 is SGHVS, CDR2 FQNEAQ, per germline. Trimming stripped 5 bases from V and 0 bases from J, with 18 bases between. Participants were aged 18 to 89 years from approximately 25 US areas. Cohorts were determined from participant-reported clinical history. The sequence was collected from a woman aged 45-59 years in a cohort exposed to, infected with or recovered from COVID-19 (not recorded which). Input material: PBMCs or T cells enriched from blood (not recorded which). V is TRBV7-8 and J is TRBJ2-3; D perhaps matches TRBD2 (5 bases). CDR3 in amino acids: CASSQTDPGMSTDTQYF. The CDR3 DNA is TGTGCCAGCAGCCAAACAGATCCCGGGATGAGCACAGATACGCAGTATTTT. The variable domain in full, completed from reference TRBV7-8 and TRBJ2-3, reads GAGVSQSPRYKVAKRGQDVALRCDPISGHVSLFWYQQALGQGPEFLTYFQNEAQLDKSGLPSDRFFAERPEGSVSTLKIQRTQQEDSAVYLCASSQTDPGMSTDTQYFGPGTRLTVL.